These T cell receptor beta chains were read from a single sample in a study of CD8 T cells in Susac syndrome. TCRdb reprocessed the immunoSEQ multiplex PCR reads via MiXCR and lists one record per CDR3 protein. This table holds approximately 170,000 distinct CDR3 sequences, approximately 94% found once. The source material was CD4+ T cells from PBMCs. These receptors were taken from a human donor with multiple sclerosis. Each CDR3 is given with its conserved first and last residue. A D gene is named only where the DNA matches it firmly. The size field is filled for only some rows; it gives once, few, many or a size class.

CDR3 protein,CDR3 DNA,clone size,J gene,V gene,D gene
CASSHSSSGTQETQYF,TGCGCCAGCAGCCACTCCTCTTCGGGGACCCAAGAGACCCAGTACTTC,.,TRBJ2-5,TRBV4-1,.
CASSFPALGGWGTKNIQYF,TGTGCCAGCAGTTTCCCTGCCCTCGGAGGATGGGGGACCAAAAACATTCAGTACTTC,.,TRBJ2-4,TRBV28,.
CASSLEARGGGNEQFF,TGCGCCAGCAGCTTGGAAGCTAGAGGTGGGGGCAATGAGCAGTTCTTC,.,TRBJ2-1,TRBV5-1,.
CASSVLTAGGGETQYF,TGTGCCAGCAGCGTTCTTACCGCCGGAGGTGGAGAGACCCAGTACTTC,.,TRBJ2-5,TRBV7-2,.
CASSQKPMRTQYF,TGTGCCAGCAGCCAAAAACCGATGCGGACCCAGTACTTC,.,TRBJ2-5,TRBV3-1,.
CASHRISSYEQYF,TGTGCCAGTCATAGGATTAGCTCCTACGAGCAGTACTTC,.,TRBJ2-7,TRBV4-2,.
CAWMRGGPGETQYF,TGTGCCTGGATGAGAGGAGGGCCGGGGGAGACCCAGTACTTC,.,TRBJ2-5,TRBV30,.
CSARDSSYEQYF,TGCAGTGCTAGGGACTCTTCCTACGAGCAGTACTTC,.,TRBJ2-7,TRBV20-1,.
CASRWGGDSANTEAFF,TGTGCCAGCAGGTGGGGAGGGGATTCGGCGAACACTGAAGCTTTCTTT,.,TRBJ1-1,TRBV28,.
CSASSSGNNQPQHF,TGCAGTGCTAGCAGCAGCGGGAACAATCAGCCCCAGCATTTT,.,TRBJ1-5,TRBV20-1,.
CASSVGQGKETQYF,TGTGCCAGCAGCGTAGGACAGGGAAAAGAGACCCAGTACTTC,.,TRBJ2-5,TRBV9,TRBD1
CASSYGQTRNTEAFF,TGCGCCAGCAGCTATGGACAGACAAGGAACACTGAAGCTTTCTTT,.,TRBJ1-1,TRBV4-1,.
CASSKDRSSYEQYF,TGTGCCAGCAGCAAGGACAGAAGCTCCTACGAGCAGTACTTC,.,TRBJ2-7,TRBV7-9,.
CASSSKAGAANTDTQYF,TGTGCCAGCAGCTCTAAAGCGGGAGCGGCCAACACAGATACGCAGTATTTT,.,TRBJ2-3,TRBV5-4,TRBD2
CAWSTGVSRNEQYF,TGTGCCTGGAGTACCGGCGTTAGTAGAAACGAGCAGTACTTC,.,TRBJ2-7,TRBV30,.
CSARESLQETQYF,TGCAGTGCTAGAGAGAGTCTGCAAGAGACCCAGTACTTC,.,TRBJ2-5,TRBV20-1,.
CASSPADYSNQPQHF,TGTGCCAGCAGCCCGGCTGACTATAGCAATCAGCCCCAGCATTTT,.,TRBJ1-5,TRBV28,.
CASRDQVVGWGEKLFF,TGTGCCAGCAGGGACCAGGTGGTAGGATGGGGTGAAAAACTGTTTTTT,.,TRBJ1-4,TRBV6-6,.
CASSLGGSFYNEQFF,TGTGCCAGCAGCTTAGGCGGGAGTTTCTACAATGAGCAGTTCTTC,.,TRBJ2-1,TRBV7-9,TRBD2
CASSFINSAYEQYF,TGTGCCAGCAGCTTCATCAACAGTGCCTACGAGCAGTACTTC,.,TRBJ2-7,TRBV13,.
CASSNWTGVYGYTF,TGTGCCAGCAGCAACTGGACAGGGGTGTATGGCTACACCTTC,.,TRBJ1-2,TRBV3-1,TRBD1
CASSGQGVSYHEQFF,TGTGCCAGCAGCGGCCAGGGAGTGTCCTACCATGAGCAGTTCTTC,.,TRBJ2-1,TRBV7-6,.
CASSPGTSGLSYEQYF,TGTGCCAGCAGCCCGGGGACTAGCGGGTTATCCTACGAGCAGTACTTC,.,TRBJ2-7,TRBV7-2,TRBD2
CASSLRGDTQYF,TGTGCCAGCAGTTTACGGGGGGATACGCAGTATTTT,few,TRBJ2-3,TRBV12-3/TRBV12-4,.
CSARFLRRNTEAFF,TGCAGTGCTAGATTTCTTAGGAGGAACACTGAAGCTTTCTTT,once,TRBJ1-1,TRBV20-1,.
CASSAPGLAGVLGNEQFF,TGCGCCAGCAGCGCACCCGGACTAGCGGGAGTTTTGGGCAATGAGCAGTTCTTC,.,TRBJ2-1,TRBV5-1,TRBD2
CASSLSIPTGRSYNEQFF,TGTGCCAGCAGTTTATCGATTCCGACCGGGAGGAGTTACAATGAGCAGTTCTTC,once,TRBJ2-1,TRBV27,TRBD2
CASSSKGLGTYEQYF,TGTGCCAGCAGTTCCAAGGGGCTGGGGACCTACGAGCAGTACTTC,few,TRBJ2-7,TRBV27,.